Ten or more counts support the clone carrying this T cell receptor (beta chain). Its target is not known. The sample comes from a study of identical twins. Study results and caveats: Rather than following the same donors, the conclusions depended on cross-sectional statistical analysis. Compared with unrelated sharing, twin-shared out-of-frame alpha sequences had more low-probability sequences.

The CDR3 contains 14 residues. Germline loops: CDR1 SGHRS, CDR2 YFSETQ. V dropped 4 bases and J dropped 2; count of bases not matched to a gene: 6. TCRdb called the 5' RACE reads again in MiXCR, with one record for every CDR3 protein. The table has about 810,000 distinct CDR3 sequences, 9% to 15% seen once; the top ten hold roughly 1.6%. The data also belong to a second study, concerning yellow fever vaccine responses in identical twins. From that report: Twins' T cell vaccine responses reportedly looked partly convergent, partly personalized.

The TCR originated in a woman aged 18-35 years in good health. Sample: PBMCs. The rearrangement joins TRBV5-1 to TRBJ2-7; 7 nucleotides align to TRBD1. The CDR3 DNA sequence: TGCGCCAGCAGCCAAGGGGGCTCGGCCTACGAGCAGTACTTC. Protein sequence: CASSQGGSAYEQYF.